This TCR beta chain was sequenced in a study of T cells in localized non-small cell lung cancer (dated by TCRdb to 2018 to 2020). About the study as a whole: The study analyzed T cell repertoires of 200 to 300 early-stage NSCLC patients, comparing tumors and uninvolved tumor-adjacent lungs. The mean age of the NSCLC patients was roughly 63 years, with approximately 130 men and over 100 women. The cohort consisted of approximately 240 treatment-naive NSCLC patients whose localized lung tumors had been resected.

This clone was found a few times. No cognate antigen has been identified for it. Base-call qualities are not available, and no considerably larger clone is one nucleotide away. At diagnosis, peripheral blood, uninvolved tumor-adjacent lung and tumor were collected and stored as a combination of fresh-frozen and FFPE material. For TCR repertoire profiling, blood samples were analyzed as peripheral blood mononuclear cells. The immunoSEQ Assay was used to sequence TCR beta CDR3 regions from DNA. In the source study's methods: T cell density was computed as TCR beta template counts normalized to usable DNA estimated by amplifying housekeeping genes. Richness was estimated with the preseqR package, extrapolating to 400,000 templates for PBMC samples and 120,000 templates for tissue samples. Clonality was defined by subtracting Pielou's evenness from one. Differential abundance testing on productive amino-acid clonotypes, with a minimum total count of 5 and an alpha of 0.1, was used to identify tissue-enriched TCRs. The Jaccard Index and the Morisita Overlap Index were used to measure how much the repertoires overlapped between compartments. GLIPH grouped TCR beta CDR3s together with public tetramer-defined viral CDR3s, and a viral motif had to include at least three viral sequences and also show V-gene enrichment. In TCRdb, the immuneACCESS table is reduced to in-frame sequences with V and J assigned. These tables do not hold every clone; where another copy was compared, an unresolved V gene accounts for under half, and the others remain unexplained. The D gene and trimming were derived from the DNA, and the V and J assignments and clone size from that table. This sample comprises tens of thousands of clones, more than 70% of them detected only once. Around 20% of the sample goes to the ten largest clones.

The CDR3 has 14 amino acids, counting the end cysteine and phenylalanine. Only the CDR3 region is kept as DNA, spanning 42 bases read in frame from base 1. The germline V gene yields LGHNA for CDR1 and YNFKEQ for CDR2. The V end loses 4 bases and the J end loses 4 bases, and a stretch of 14 bases separates them. What the work shows at the level of the full study, not this receptor alone: Uninvolved tumor-adjacent lung showed the highest T cell clonality, higher than tumor, which suggests more focused antigenic responses in the adjacent lung. A median of roughly 60 of the top 100 tumor clones turned up in the paired uninvolved adjacent lung, and around 27 of those clones also ranked among the top 100 of that same adjacent lung. Because multi-region sequencing of the tumors was not done, intratumor heterogeneity could not be ruled out. Because the study design was exploratory, TCR variables were selected using unadjusted p-values without false-discovery rate correction. Higher blood T cell density associated with longer overall survival, while higher adjacent-lung clonality associated with shorter survival.

The receptor was isolated from a woman aged 35-70 years with stage I squamous cell lung carcinoma. Sequenced here: peripheral blood, sampled before any cancer treatment. The V and J segments used are TRBV4-2 and TRBJ2-7; the D gene identity is not certain. The sequenced DNA is TGTGCCAGCAGCCTCAATTTGGATCGATACGAGCAGTACTTC. Protein translation: CASSLNLDRYEQYF.